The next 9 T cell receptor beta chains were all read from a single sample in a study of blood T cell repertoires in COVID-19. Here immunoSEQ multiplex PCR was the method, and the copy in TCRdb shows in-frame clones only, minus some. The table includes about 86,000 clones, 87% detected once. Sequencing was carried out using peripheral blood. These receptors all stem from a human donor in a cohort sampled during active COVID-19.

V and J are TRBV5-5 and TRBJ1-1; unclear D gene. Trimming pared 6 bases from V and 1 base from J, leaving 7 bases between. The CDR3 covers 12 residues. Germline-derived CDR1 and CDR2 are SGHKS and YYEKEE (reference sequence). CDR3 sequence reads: CASTVRNTEAFF. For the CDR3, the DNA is TGTGCCAGCACCGTCAGGAACACTGAAGCTTTCTTT.

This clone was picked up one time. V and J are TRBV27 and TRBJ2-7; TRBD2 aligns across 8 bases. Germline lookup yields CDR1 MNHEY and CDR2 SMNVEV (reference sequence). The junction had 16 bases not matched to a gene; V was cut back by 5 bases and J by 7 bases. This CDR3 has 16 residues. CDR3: CASSALPELAGEEQYF. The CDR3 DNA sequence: TGTGCCAGCAGTGCCCTTCCGGAGCTAGCGGGCGAGGAGCAGTACTTC.

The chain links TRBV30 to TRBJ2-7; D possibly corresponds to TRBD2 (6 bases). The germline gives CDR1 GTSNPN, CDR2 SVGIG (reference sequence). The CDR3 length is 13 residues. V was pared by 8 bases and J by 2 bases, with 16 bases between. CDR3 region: CAARASGPYEQYF. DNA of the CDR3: TGTGCCGCCAGGGCAAGCGGGCCCTACGAGCAGTACTTC. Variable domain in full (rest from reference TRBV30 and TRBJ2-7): SQTIHQWPATLVQPVGSPLSLECTVEGTSNPNLYWYRQAAGRGLQLLFYSVGIGQISSEVPQNLSASRPQDRQFILSSKKLLLSDSGFYLCAARASGPYEQYFGPGTRLTVT.

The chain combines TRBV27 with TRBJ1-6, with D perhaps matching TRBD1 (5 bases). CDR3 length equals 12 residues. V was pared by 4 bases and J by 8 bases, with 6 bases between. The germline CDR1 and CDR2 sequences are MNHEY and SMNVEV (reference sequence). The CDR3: CASSWGDSPLHF. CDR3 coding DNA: TGTGCCAGCAGTTGGGGGGATTCACCCCTCCACTTT.

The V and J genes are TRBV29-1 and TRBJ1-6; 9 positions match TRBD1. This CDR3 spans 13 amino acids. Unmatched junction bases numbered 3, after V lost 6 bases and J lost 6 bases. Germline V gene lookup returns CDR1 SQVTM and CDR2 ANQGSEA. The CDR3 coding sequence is TGCAGCGTCAAACAGGGGGCTAATTCACCCCTCCACTTT. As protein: CSVKQGANSPLHF.

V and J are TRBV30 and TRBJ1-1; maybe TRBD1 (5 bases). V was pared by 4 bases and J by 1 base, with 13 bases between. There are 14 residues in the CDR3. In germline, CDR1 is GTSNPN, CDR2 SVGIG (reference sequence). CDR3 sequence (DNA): TGTGCCTGGAAGAGTACAGGTAGGAACACTGAAGCTTTCTTT. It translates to CAWKSTGRNTEAFF.

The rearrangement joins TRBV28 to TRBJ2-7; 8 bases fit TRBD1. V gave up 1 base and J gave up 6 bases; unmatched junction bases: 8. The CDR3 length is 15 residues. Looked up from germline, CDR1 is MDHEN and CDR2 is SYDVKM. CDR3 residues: CASSLFMTGAAEQYF. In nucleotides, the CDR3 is TGTGCCAGCAGTTTATTTATGACAGGGGCGGCCGAGCAGTACTTC.

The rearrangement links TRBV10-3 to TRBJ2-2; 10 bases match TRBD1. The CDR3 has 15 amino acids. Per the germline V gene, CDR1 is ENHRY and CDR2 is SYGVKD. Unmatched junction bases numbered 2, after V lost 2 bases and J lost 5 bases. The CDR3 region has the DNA TGTGCCATCAGTGAGGGGACAGGGGCGACCGGGGAGCTGTTTTTT. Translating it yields CAISEGTGATGELFF.

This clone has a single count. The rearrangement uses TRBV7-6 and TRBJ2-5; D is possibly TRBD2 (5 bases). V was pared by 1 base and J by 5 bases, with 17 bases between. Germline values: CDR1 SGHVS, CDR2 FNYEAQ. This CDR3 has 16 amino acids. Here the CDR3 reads CASSLGGSHRGETQYF. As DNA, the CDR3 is TGTGCCAGCAGCTTAGGTGGATCCCACCGAGGGGAGACCCAGTACTTC.